Presented here are 23 T cell receptor beta chains from one specimen sequenced in a study of blood T cell repertoires in COVID-19. Profiling relied on immunoSEQ multiplex PCR, and the TCRdb table lists in-frame clones only, not all of them. Of some 210,000 clones in the sample, around nine tenths are singletons; the top ten hold 6.2%. Input material: peripheral blood. The receptor set was obtained from a woman between 40 and 55 years old who had recovered from COVID-19.

The genes are TRBV25-1 and TRBJ1-1; 7 positions agree with TRBD1. The V gene's germline CDR1 is MGHDK and CDR2 SYGVNS. J gave up 7 bases and V 9 bases, and 8 bases lay outside the gene matches. This CDR3 comprises 12 residues. CDR3 residues: CASGDRVNEAFF. The CDR3, as DNA: TGTGCCAGTGGAGACAGGGTAAATGAAGCTTTCTTT.

The chain recombines TRBV18 with TRBJ2-5; D is unresolved. CDR1 is KGHSH and CDR2 is LQKENI in the germline V gene. V lost 0 bases and J 5 bases, leaving 10 bases between the germline ends. This CDR3 is 14 amino acids long. This chain's CDR3 is CASSPPSGLETQYF. The CDR3 DNA reads as TGTGCCAGCTCACCACCTTCGGGTTTGGAGACCCAGTACTTC.

The chain recombines TRBV3-1 (or the pseudogene TRBV3-2) with TRBJ1-6; no definite D call. The CDR3 runs 14 residues. Per the germline V gene, CDR1 is LGHDT and CDR2 is YNNKEL (reference sequence). Trimming shortened V by 1 base and J by 7 bases, and 8 bases separated the two germline ends. CDR3 nucleotides: TGTGCCAGCAGCCAAGGTGGCACAAATTCACCCCTCCACTTT. Protein sequence: CASSQGGTNSPLHF.

The J gene is TRBJ1-1, the V gene TRBV5-8; TRBD1 aligns across 8 bases. The CDR3 contains 15 residues. Germline values: CDR1 SGHTS, CDR2 YDEGEE. J was trimmed by 4 bases and V by 6 bases; bases with no gene match: 11. This CDR3 reads CASNSNQGAVTEAFF. DNA of the CDR3: TGTGCCAGCAACTCGAATCAGGGGGCCGTCACTGAAGCTTTCTTT.

This clone was seen more than once but under ten times. The gene calls are TRBV28 and TRBJ2-7; the D gene is possibly TRBD2 (5 bases). Looked up from germline, CDR1 is MDHEN and CDR2 is SYDVKM. Trimming removed 2 bases at V and 3 bases at J, with 14 bases between. The CDR3 covers 15 residues. CDR3 sequence (DNA): TGTGCCAGCAGTTTAGGTGGGAGTTATAACTACGAGCAGTACTTC. This translates into CASSLGGSYNYEQYF.

The V and J genes are TRBV13 and TRBJ2-1; 10 nucleotides match TRBD2. CDR1 PRHDT and CDR2 FYEKMQ come from the germline V gene (reference sequence). V trimming: 5 bases; J trimming: 3 bases; junction bases outside the gene matches: 4. CDR3 length equals 15 residues. CDR3 nucleotides: TGTGCCAGCAGCCCAAGACTAGCGGGCTACAATGAGCAGTTCTTC. Translating it yields CASSPRLAGYNEQFF.

The chain has TRBV19 and TRBJ2-1; the match to TRBD1 covers 10 bases. The junction had 6 bases not matched to a gene; V was cut back by 3 bases and J by 7 bases. Germline CDR1 is LNHDA and CDR2 is SQIVND (reference sequence). The length of the CDR3 is 15 residues. The CDR3 loop is CASSMGTGDYNEQFF. CDR3 in DNA: TGTGCCAGTAGTATGGGGACAGGGGATTATAATGAGCAGTTCTTC.

CDR3 nucleotides: TGTGCCAGCTCACCACCGACCACCGGGGAGCAGTACTTC. Encoded protein: CASSPPTTGEQYF. This sequence joins TRBV18 and TRBJ2-7; D is undetermined. Trimming took 0 bases from V and 7 from J, leaving 10 bases between them. This CDR3 is built from 13 residues. The germline V gene has CDR1 KGHSH and CDR2 LQKENI.

The chain has TRBV19 and TRBJ2-5; 12 nucleotides agree with TRBD2. CDR3 length: 15 amino acids. The V and J ends lost 4 bases and 7 bases, in that order; junction bases with no gene match: 7. Germline CDR1 and CDR2: LNHDA and SQIVND (reference sequence). CDR3 sequence (DNA): TGTGCCAGTAGTACGACTAGCGGGAGAAGGGGGACCCAGTACTTC. Encoded protein: CASSTTSGRRGTQYF.

The rearrangement joins TRBV7-9 to TRBJ1-4; possible D gene TRBD1, 5 bases. V was pared by 1 base and J by 5 bases, with 11 bases between. Germline V lookup: CDR1 SEHNR, CDR2 FQNEAQ (reference sequence). This CDR3 region has 15 residues. CDR3 coding DNA: TGTGCCAGCAGCTTAGACTCAGGGAGGAATGAAAAACTGTTTTTT. Protein product: CASSLDSGRNEKLFF.

This chain joins TRBV6-5 and TRBJ1-5, with 8 bases fitting TRBD1. V lost 6 bases, J lost 7 bases, and 8 bases stayed unmatched. The V gene's germline CDR1 is MNHEY and CDR2 SVGAGI. The CDR3 contains 14 residues. CDR3 sequence reads: CASRPAGGRQPQHF. DNA of the CDR3: TGTGCCAGCAGACCCGCAGGGGGCAGGCAGCCCCAGCATTTT.

The chain recombines TRBV18 with TRBJ1-2; D unclear. The CDR3 totals 14 residues. Germline V gene sequence: CDR1 KGHSH, CDR2 LQKENI. V dropped 1 base and J dropped 8 bases, with 14 bases sitting between them. CDR3 sequence reads: CASSPRGEGEGYTF. The CDR3 nucleotides read TGTGCCAGCTCACCACGCGGGGAAGGCGAGGGCTACACCTTC. The whole variable domain, filled in from reference TRBV18 and TRBJ1-2, reads NAGVMQNPRHLVRRRGQEARLRCSPMKGHSHVYWYRQLPEEGLKFMVYLQKENIIDESGMPKERFSAEFPKEGPSILRIQQVVRGDSAAYFCASSPRGEGEGYTFGSGTRLTVV.

CDR3 nucleotide sequence: TGTGCCAGCAGTTACGGGACTAGCGGCTACGAGCAGTACTTC. This encodes CASSYGTSGYEQYF. J is TRBJ2-7 and V is TRBV6-2 or TRBV6-3, with TRBD2 matching over 11 bases. The V gene's germline CDR1 is MNHEY and CDR2 SVGEGT. The CDR3 length is 14 residues. V lost 2 bases, J lost 3 bases, and 0 bases stayed unmatched.

The chain couples TRBV3-1 (or the pseudogene TRBV3-2) to TRBJ2-3, with 12 bases that match TRBD2. CDR1 is LGHDT, CDR2 YNNKEL, per germline (reference sequence). The CDR3 loop spans 19 amino acids. V lost 0 bases to trimming and J lost 6 bases; unmatched junction nucleotides: 13. CDR3 bases: TGTGCCAGCAGCCAAGATTGGGCTAGCGGGAGGGCCTCTTCCGATACGCAGTATTTT. This gives the protein CASSQDWASGRASSDTQYF.

This clone was counted only a few times. This chain links TRBV5-1 with TRBJ2-2; 7 bases match TRBD1. The CDR3 has 21 amino acids. J gave up 2 bases and V 2 bases, and 21 bases lay outside the gene matches. From germline, CDR1 is SGHRS and CDR2 YFSETQ. CDR3 sequence: CASSLGIPGQRLQFNTGELFF. The CDR3 nucleotides are TGCGCCAGCAGCTTAGGGATACCGGGACAGCGTTTACAGTTCAACACCGGGGAGCTGTTTTTT. The full variable domain, rest sourced from reference TRBV5-1 and TRBJ2-2, is KAGVTQTPRYLIKTRGQQVTLSCSPISGHRSVSWYQQTPGQGLQFLFEYFSETQRNKGNFPGRFSGRQFSNSRSEMNVSTLELGDSALYLCASSLGIPGQRLQFNTGELFFGEGSRLTVL.

In its sample, this clone was seen a few times. J is TRBJ1-1 and V is TRBV15; TRBD1 might be the D (5 bases). Trimming cost V 0 bases and J 1 base, with 12 bases left between them. The CDR3 length is 16 residues. Germline V gene data show CDR1 as LNHNV and CDR2 as YYDKDF (reference sequence). DNA for the CDR3: TGTGCCACCAGCAGAGATTTTTACAGGAAGAACACTGAAGCTTTCTTT. It translates to CATSRDFYRKNTEAFF.

The CDR3 reads CASSSYRGGGTEAFF. As DNA, the CDR3 is TGTGCCAGCAGTTCTTACAGGGGTGGGGGCACTGAAGCTTTCTTT. The chain uses TRBV27 and TRBJ1-1, with 7 nucleotides matching TRBD1. The CDR3 extends over 15 amino acids. The germline CDR1 and CDR2 sequences are MNHEY and SMNVEV (reference sequence). After removal of 4 bases from V and 4 bases from J, the junction contained 9 bases not matched to a gene.

The V gene is TRBV19, the J gene TRBJ1-4; 8 nucleotides align to TRBD1. The germline gives CDR1 LNHDA, CDR2 SQIVND (reference sequence). J lost 7 bases, V lost 2 bases, and 12 bases had no gene match. This CDR3 is built from 17 residues. CDR3 sequence reads: CASSIPGQGPQGEKLFF. The DNA for the CDR3 is TGTGCCAGTAGTATACCTGGACAGGGCCCCCAAGGTGAAAAACTGTTTTTT.

The chain carries TRBV29-1 and TRBJ2-2, with TRBD1 as a possible D gene (5 bases). From germline, CDR1 is SQVTM and CDR2 ANQGSEA. The V end was cut by 7 bases, the J end by 6 bases, with 30 bases between. The CDR3 covers 18 residues. The CDR3 is CSGPHTSGNSGCAGELFF. CDR3 nucleotide sequence: TGCAGCGGCCCACACACGTCAGGGAACAGTGGGTGCGCCGGGGAGCTGTTTTTT.

This clone has only a few counts. The chain couples TRBV7-8 to TRBJ2-1; 7 bases match TRBD2. V lost 10 bases to trimming and J lost 5 bases; unmatched junction nucleotides: 11. This CDR3 has 14 amino acids. Germline V gives CDR1 SGHVS, CDR2 FQNEAQ. The CDR3 here is CATQELAGDNEQFF. The CDR3 nucleotides are TGTGCCACCCAGGAGCTGGCGGGGGACAATGAGCAGTTCTTC.

The rearrangement joins TRBV20-1 to TRBJ1-6; possible D gene TRBD1, 5 bases. The CDR3 sequence is 15 residues long. The V end was cut by 4 bases, the J end by 13 bases, with 23 bases between. Germline CDR1 is DFQATT and CDR2 is SNEGSKA (reference sequence). CDR3: CSAIEVVGGGAPLHF. The CDR3, as DNA: TGCAGTGCTATTGAGGTGGTGGGAGGCGGGGCCCCCCTCCACTTT.

The rearrangement joins TRBV3-1 (or the pseudogene TRBV3-2) to TRBJ2-7; 11 bases line up with TRBD2. The CDR3 consists of 15 residues. Germline-derived CDR1 and CDR2 are LGHDT and YNNKEL (reference sequence). V was pared by 5 bases and J by 5 bases, with 8 bases of the junction left unmatched. The CDR3 here is CASSDSGRAAHEQYF. The DNA for the CDR3 is TGTGCCAGCAGCGATAGCGGGAGGGCCGCCCACGAGCAGTACTTC.

This chain links TRBV10-3 with TRBJ1-2; 7 nucleotides agree with TRBD1. Per germline, CDR1 ENHRY and CDR2 SYGVKD. Germline trimming cut 6 bases from V and 8 bases from J; bases unmatched to any gene: 9. The CDR3 covers 13 residues. CDR3 DNA: TGTGCCATCAGCCAGACAGGGACCCAGGGCTACACCTTC. Translated, it gives CAISQTGTQGYTF.